This T cell receptor (beta chain) originates from a study of blood T cells in healthy people across ages. Sample-barcoded 5' priming and a J-beta primer mix drove a second PCR of roughly 6 to 12 cycles. Through a template-switch adaptor with 12 random nucleotides, each cDNA molecule received a tag. TCRdb independently ran MiXCR on the 5' RACE reads; one entry per CDR3 protein. This table has about 590,000 distinct CDR3 sequences, about 30% appearing once. This clonotype was counted a single time. Its antigen is not known. A read error may explain this, as a much larger clone is one base away. Study-wide points: CMV status of donors was unknown, possibly confounding expanded clonotype changes. Age advanced and TCR beta diversity per million T cells fell, roughly linearly.

The total RNA that was extracted per sample amounted to at least 5 micrograms. Sequencing was carried out using blood. The origin of this receptor is an elderly woman in good health.

The CDR3 nucleotides read TGTGCCAGCAGCTTAGGCCAGGGGATTGGCCACACCTTC. It encodes CASSLGQGIGHTF. This chain links TRBV7-3 with TRBJ1-2, with D possibly TRBD1 on 6 matching bases. CDR1 is SGHTA, CDR2 FQGTGA, per germline. The CDR3 contains 13 residues.